These 27 T cell receptor beta chains were all obtained from the same sample, sequenced in a study of early T cells in non-severe SARS-CoV-2 infection. TCRdb called the 5' RACE reads again in MiXCR, with one record for every CDR3 protein. The sample has about 59,000 distinct CDR3 sequences; approximately 13% are singletons. Sequencing was performed on whole blood, taken at baseline. Receptors originate from an adult who was a healthcare worker with PCR-confirmed SARS-CoV-2 infection or an uninfected control (not recorded which).

The CDR3 DNA reads as TGTGCCAGCAGCCTACTTGGGACAGGGCTGGAGCAGTACTTC. Translating it yields CASSLLGTGLEQYF. The chain couples TRBV3-1 to TRBJ2-7, with 9 bases lining up with TRBD1. The CDR3 length is 14 residues. Per the germline V gene, CDR1 is LGHDT and CDR2 is YNNKEL (reference sequence). Losses at the gene ends were 4 bases for V and 7 bases for J; bases not matched to a gene: 8.

The sample holds a few counts of this clonotype. The chain recombines TRBV10-3 with TRBJ2-3; 11 bases are shared with TRBD2. The J segment lost 2 bases and the V segment lost 6 bases, leaving 4 bases of the junction unmatched. CDR1 is ENHRY, CDR2 SYGVKD, per germline. This CDR3 is built from 15 residues. The CDR3 reads CAISQTSGNTDTQYF. The CDR3 DNA follows: TGTGCCATCAGCCAGACTAGCGGGAACACAGATACGCAGTATTTT.

In this sample, this clonotype is medium-sized. The V and J genes are TRBV20-1 and TRBJ2-3, with TRBD2 matching over 8 bases. CDR3 size: 15 residues. V was pared by 6 bases and J by 6 bases, with 14 bases of the junction left unmatched. Looked up from germline, CDR1 is DFQATT and CDR2 is SNEGSKA (reference sequence). CDR3 coding DNA: TGCAGTGCAACGAACCCCGGGACTAGGGGCGATACGCAGTATTTT. Translating gives CSATNPGTRGDTQYF.

The CDR3 spells CASKPPAGEGNEQFF. The CDR3 nucleotides read TGTGCCAGCAAACCCCCGGCGGGAGAGGGTAATGAGCAGTTCTTC. The genes are TRBV6-6 and TRBJ2-1; 7 bases match TRBD2. Germline loops: CDR1 MNHNY, CDR2 SVGAGI (reference sequence). The CDR3 is 15 amino acids. Trimming removed 7 bases from V and 7 bases from J; junction bases left unmatched: 13.

This clonotype has only a few counts. This sequence joins TRBV4-2 and TRBJ1-6; 7 nucleotides line up with TRBD1. The CDR3 has 15 residues. Germline-derived CDR1 and CDR2 are LGHNA and YNFKEQ. The ends lost 4 bases at V and 8 bases at J; junction bases unmatched: 8. CDR3 sequence: CASSPGTVGDSPLHF. As DNA, the CDR3 is TGTGCCAGCAGCCCAGGGACAGTCGGGGATTCACCCCTCCACTTT.

The genes are TRBV27 and TRBJ2-7, with D possibly matching TRBD2 (5 bases). The CDR3 is 14 amino acids. Trimming left V 6 bases short and J 5 bases short, with 17 bases between. Germline assignment: CDR1 MNHEY and CDR2 SMNVEV (reference sequence). CDR3 in DNA: TGTGCCAGCAGCCCGGACTCCCTGAGGAACGAGCAGTACTTC. Translated, it gives CASSPDSLRNEQYF.

The chain links TRBV28 to TRBJ2-5; D remains unclear. The length of the CDR3 is 13 residues. In germline, CDR1 is MDHEN, CDR2 SYDVKM. Trimming took off 10 bases at V and 0 bases at J, with 12 bases between the two ends. The CDR3 bases are TGTGCCACCCTGCGACGGAACCAAGAGACCCAGTACTTC. This gives the protein CATLRRNQETQYF.

Details on this clonotype: One junction end does not reproduce the germline sequence, and a read error may be involved. This chain connects TRBV19 to TRBJ2-3; 7 bases line up with TRBD2. The CDR3 totals 14 residues. Germline V gives CDR1 LNHDA, CDR2 SQIVND (reference sequence). DNA of the CDR3: TGTGTCAGTAGCATAGGGAGGGGAACAGATACGCAGTATTTT. It translates to CVSSIGRGTDTQYF.

This clonotype was picked up a small number of times. The chain joins TRBV4-1 to TRBJ2-4; 12 bases fit TRBD2. The CDR3 covers 17 residues. Germline-derived CDR1 and CDR2 are MGHRA and YSYEKL. V lost 2 bases to trimming and J lost 8 bases; unmatched junction nucleotides: 10. The CDR3 DNA follows: TGCGCCAGCAGCCAAAGCCCTAGCGGGGGGGCGTTAGACATTCAGTACTTC. This gives the protein CASSQSPSGGALDIQYF.

About this clonotype: Its ends do not fully match the called genes, so a read error is possible. The chain has TRBV9 and TRBJ2-4; 7 positions agree with TRBD1. CDR1 and CDR2 (germline): SGDLS, YYNGEE. The CDR3 runs to 15 residues. The CDR3 protein is CASTVDSSGGNIQYF. The CDR3 nucleotides read TGTGCCAGCACCGTAGATTCGTCAGGGGGAAACATTCAGTACTTC. Combining the CDR3 with reference TRBV9 and TRBJ2-4 gives the whole variable domain DSGVTQTPKHLITATGQRVTLRCSPRSGDLSVYWYQQSLDQGLQFLIQYYNGEERAKGNILERFSAQQFPDLHSELNLSSLELGDSALYFCASTVDSSGGNIQYFGAGTRLSVL.

Many counts were recorded for this clonotype. This rearrangement joins TRBV12-3 or TRBV12-4 to TRBJ1-6; perhaps TRBD1 as D (6 bases). The CDR3 length is 14 residues. Trimming shortened V by 3 bases and J by 10 bases, and 13 bases separated the two germline ends. The CDR3 is CASSLNQDSSPLHF. Written as DNA, the CDR3 is TGTGCCAGCAGTTTGAACCAGGACAGCTCACCCCTCCACTTT.

Concerning this clonotype: Possible read error: a much larger clone is one base away. This chain joins TRBV9 and TRBJ2-3; D unclear. The germline CDR1 and CDR2 sequences are SGDLS and YYNGEE. The CDR3 spans 12 residues. CDR3 bases: TGTGCCAGCAGCGGCGGTGGAGATACGCGGTATTTT. It yields the protein CASSGGGDTRYF. Complete variable domain (other parts from reference TRBV9 and TRBJ2-3): DSGVTQTPKHLITATGQRVTLRCSPRSGDLSVYWYQQSLDQGLQFLIQYYNGEERAKGNILERFSAQQFPDLHSELNLSSLELGDSALYFCASSGGGDTRYFGPGTRLTVL.

V usage is TRBV3-2 and J usage is TRBJ2-1; the table gives TRBD1 as D, unverified against the DNA. TRBV3-2 is shown as a pseudogene. The CDR3 has 18 amino acids. The chain's CDR3 is CASSQGGGENKGNNEQFF. The CDR3 DNA is TGTGCCAGCAGCCAAGGAGGGGGCGAAAACAAAGGGAACAATGAGCAGTTCTTC.

The CDR3 nucleotides read TGTGCCAGCAGCTTAGGACTAGCGAAAACCTACGAGCAGTACTTC. It encodes CASSLGLAKTYEQYF. The V gene is TRBV13, the J gene TRBJ2-7, with 7 bases matching TRBD2. The CDR3 sequence is 15 residues long. CDR1 and CDR2 (germline): PRHDT, FYEKMQ (reference sequence). Losses at the gene ends were 0 bases for V and 2 bases for J; bases not matched to a gene: 4.

This chain joins TRBV4-3 and TRBJ2-5; the D is unclear. V lost 3 bases and J 5 bases, leaving 13 bases between the germline ends. Germline V CDR1 and CDR2: LGHNA, YSLEER. This CDR3 spans 14 amino acids. The CDR3 loop is CASSQDVSLETQYF. CDR3 DNA: TGCGCCAGCAGCCAGGACGTCTCGCTTGAGACCCAGTACTTC.

This clonotype turned up a few times. The chain couples TRBV11-3 to TRBJ2-1; 11 positions match TRBD2. CDR1 and CDR2 from the germline V gene are SGHNT and YENEEA. There are 17 residues in the CDR3. V shed 3 bases and J 4 bases; nucleotides not matched to a gene: 8. The CDR3 here is CASSFWTSGQEYNEQFF. CDR3 sequence (DNA): TGTGCCAGCAGCTTCTGGACTAGCGGGCAAGAATACAATGAGCAGTTCTTC. The variable domain in full, with the rest retrieved from reference TRBV11-3 and TRBJ2-1, is EAGVVQSPRYKIIEKKQPVAFWCNPISGHNTLYWYLQNLGQGPELLIRYENEEAVDDSQLPKDRFSAERLKGVDSTLKIQPAELGDSAVYLCASSFWTSGQEYNEQFFGPGTRLTVL.

This clonotype was detected only a few times. The chain joins TRBV20-1 to TRBJ2-1; 9 bases are shared with TRBD1. With V trimmed by 5 bases and J by 4 bases, 6 bases remained unmatched. Germline V gene lookup returns CDR1 DFQATT and CDR2 SNEGSKA (reference sequence). The CDR3 runs 14 residues. The CDR3 loop is CSAQDRGSYNEQFF. As DNA, the CDR3 is TGCAGTGCTCAAGACAGGGGGTCTTACAATGAGCAGTTCTTC.

This clonotype was picked up a small number of times. The V call is TRBV20-1, the J call TRBJ2-2; a weak D match, TRBD1 (5 bases). This CDR3 region has 16 residues. Deletions cut 2 bases from V and 2 bases from J, with 15 bases between. Germline CDR1 reads DFQATT; CDR2 reads SNEGSKA (reference sequence). The CDR3 DNA reads as TGCAGTGCTAGAAGGCAGGGTCGGGTTAACACCGGGGAGCTGTTTTTT. Encoded protein: CSARRQGRVNTGELFF.

This clonotype was detected only a few times. CDR3 nucleotide sequence: TGTGCCAGCAGCGTAGACGGGTCGGGCGAGCAGTACTTC. This translates into CASSVDGSGEQYF. The chain is built from TRBV9 and TRBJ2-7; D is unclear. The CDR3 covers 13 residues. Germline V gene sequence: CDR1 SGDLS, CDR2 YYNGEE. V lost 0 bases, J lost 6 bases, and 10 bases lay in between. The full variable domain, with the rest looked up from reference TRBV9 and TRBJ2-7, is DSGVTQTPKHLITATGQRVTLRCSPRSGDLSVYWYQQSLDQGLQFLIQYYNGEERAKGNILERFSAQQFPDLHSELNLSSLELGDSALYFCASSVDGSGEQYFGPGTRLTVT.

At least ten counts were recorded for this clonotype. The gene calls are TRBV28 and TRBJ1-6; 7 bases are shared with TRBD1. J lost 6 bases, V lost 5 bases, and 13 bases had no gene match. The CDR3 is 17 residues long. Germline V CDR1 and CDR2: MDHEN, SYDVKM. This chain's CDR3 is CASSHYRTTGINSPLHF. For the CDR3, the DNA is TGTGCCAGCAGTCACTACCGAACGACAGGGATTAATTCACCCCTCCACTTT.

The DNA of the CDR3 is TGTGCCAGCAGCCTAACCACCTCCGGCCCGAACACTGAAGCTTTCTTT. This gives the protein CASSLTTSGPNTEAFF. This chain links TRBV7-9 with TRBJ1-1; D not certain. Germline V gene lookup returns CDR1 SEHNR and CDR2 FQNEAQ (reference sequence). The germline V and J ends were trimmed by 5 bases and 1 base, with 17 bases remaining between them. The CDR3 contains 16 residues. Based on the CDR3 plus reference TRBV7-9 and TRBJ1-1, the full variable domain is DTGVSQNPRHKITKRGQNVTFRCDPISEHNRLYWYRQTLGQGPEFLTYFQNEAQLEKSRLLSDRFSAERPKGSFSTLEIQRTEQGDSAMYLCASSLTTSGPNTEAFFGQGTRLTVV.

The V and J genes are TRBV19 and TRBJ1-2; D perhaps matches TRBD1 (6 bases). The ends were cut back, 7 bases at V and 10 bases at J, with 13 bases in the middle. Per germline, CDR1 LNHDA and CDR2 SQIVND (reference sequence). CDR3 length equals 11 residues. The CDR3 region has the DNA TGTGCCAGTAACGCTGACAGGAACTACACCTTC. This codes for CASNADRNYTF.

This clonotype showed up just a few times. The rearrangement joins TRBV6-2 or TRBV6-3 to TRBJ1-2; D unclear. Germline values: CDR1 MNHEY, CDR2 SVGEGT. V dropped 0 bases and J dropped 6 bases, with 23 bases sitting between them. The CDR3 is made up of 18 amino acids. The CDR3 reads CASSYSRRIQYVSHGYTF. The CDR3 DNA sequence: TGTGCCAGCAGTTACTCGAGACGGATTCAGTATGTCAGCCATGGCTACACCTTC.

This clonotype was seen a handful of times. The chain employs TRBV9 and TRBJ2-3; no firm D call. V lost 5 bases and J 1 base, leaving 11 bases between the germline ends. Germline assignment: CDR1 SGDLS and CDR2 YYNGEE. The CDR3 consists of 14 residues. The CDR3 coding sequence is TGTGCCAGCAGTAAAGACTGGGGCACAGATACGCAGTATTTT. Translation gives CASSKDWGTDTQYF.

This clonotype was counted between two and nine times. V and J are TRBV19 and TRBJ1-4; D is unresolved. CDR1 and CDR2 (germline): LNHDA, SQIVND (reference sequence). The CDR3 is 15 amino acids. The germline V and J ends were trimmed by 5 bases and 0 bases, with 10 bases remaining between them. In nucleotides, the CDR3 is TGTGCCAGTAGTGGGAACCGTGCAACTAATGAAAAACTGTTTTTT. It codes for CASSGNRATNEKLFF.

There are a few counts of this clonotype. The chain recombines TRBV7-8 with TRBJ2-3; perhaps TRBD2 as D (7 bases). Germline-derived CDR1 and CDR2 are SGHVS and FQNEAQ. This CDR3 spans 16 amino acids. V was shortened by 2 bases and J by 5 bases, with 17 bases between the two germline ends. The CDR3 nucleotides read TGTGCCAGCAGCTTACCCCGGGGGGCGGTGGTAGATACGCAGTATTTT. It translates to CASSLPRGAVVDTQYF.

This chain connects TRBV19 to TRBJ2-7; no clear D. The CDR3 extends over 14 amino acids. Germline lookup yields CDR1 LNHDA and CDR2 SQIVND (reference sequence). Trimming took off 6 bases at V and 0 bases at J, with 12 bases between the two ends. The CDR3 DNA reads TGTGCCAGTAGCAGAGGTGGGATCTCCTACGAGCAGTACTTC. It yields the protein CASSRGGISYEQYF. Together with reference TRBV19 and TRBJ2-7, the CDR3 gives the full variable domain: DGGITQSPKYLFRKEGQNVTLSCEQNLNHDAMYWYRQDPGQGLRLIYYSQIVNDFQKGDIAEGYSVSREKKESFPLTVTSAQKNPTAFYLCASSRGGISYEQYFGPGTRLTVT.